One sample yielded the 28 T cell receptor beta chains listed below, sequenced in a study of blood T cell repertoires in COVID-19. The protocol was immunoSEQ multiplex PCR, while the TCRdb copy is restricted to in-frame clones and leaves out a portion. The repertoire holds about 55,000 clones, with about nine tenths as singletons. The specimen was peripheral blood. These receptors were obtained from a man aged 35 to 55 with COVID-19, enrolled during active disease.

The rearrangement uses TRBV5-1 and TRBJ1-6; D is ambiguous. The CDR3 consists of 15 residues. Germline V gene sequence: CDR1 SGHRS, CDR2 YFSETQ. V shed 4 bases and J shed 3 bases, with 11 bases lying between them. The CDR3 protein is CASSATVNYNSPLHF. In DNA, the CDR3 is TGCGCCAGCAGCGCAACAGTTAACTATAATTCACCCCTCCACTTT. The whole variable domain, remainder taken from reference TRBV5-1 and TRBJ1-6, is KAGVTQTPRYLIKTRGQQVTLSCSPISGHRSVSWYQQTPGQGLQFLFEYFSETQRNKGNFPGRFSGRQFSNSRSEMNVSTLELGDSALYLCASSATVNYNSPLHFGNGTRLTVT.

This clone was seen only once. The chain is built from TRBV30 and TRBJ2-3; the match to TRBD2 covers 15 bases. Germline CDR1 is GTSNPN and CDR2 is SVGIG (reference sequence). The V and J ends lost 0 bases and 6 bases, in that order; junction bases with no gene match: 10. CDR3 length: 18 residues. The CDR3 DNA reads TGTGCCTGGAGTGTGGGGAGGACTAGCGGGAGGGCCGGGGATACGCAGTATTTT. Its translation is CAWSVGRTSGRAGDTQYF.

This clone was observed a single time. The chain is built from TRBV5-1 and TRBJ2-1, with 9 positions matching TRBD2. From germline, CDR1 is SGHRS and CDR2 YFSETQ. This CDR3 contains 16 residues. With 4 bases clipped from V and 2 bases from J, the junction kept 7 bases outside the gene matches. The CDR3 reads CASSPEREAPYNEQFF. CDR3 nucleotides: TGCGCCAGCAGCCCCGAGCGGGAGGCGCCCTACAATGAGCAGTTCTTC.

In its sample, this clone was seen a few times. The chain couples TRBV7-3 to TRBJ2-5; no definite D call. Germline loops: CDR1 SGHTA, CDR2 FQGTGA. Trimming took 2 bases from V and 5 from J, leaving 12 bases between them. The CDR3 has 14 amino acids. CDR3 DNA: TGTGCCAGCAGCTTAGGTCCCGCGGCCGAGACCCAGTACTTC. The encoded protein is CASSLGPAAETQYF.

The chain employs TRBV6-2 or TRBV6-3 and TRBJ2-3, with D perhaps matching TRBD2 (5 bases). CDR3 length: 14 residues. Between the trimmed V and J ends, which lost 1 base and 5 bases, there was a span of 10 bases. The V gene's germline CDR1 is MNHEY and CDR2 SVGEGT. Here the CDR3 DNA reads TGTGCCAGCAGTTACTTTTCCGAGGGAGATACGCAGTATTTT. Translating it yields CASSYFSEGDTQYF.

This clone was recorded once. The J gene is TRBJ2-5, the V gene TRBV30; a weak D match, TRBD2 (6 bases). This CDR3 has 13 residues. The V gene lost 4 bases and the J gene lost 4 bases, with 13 bases spanning the gap. Germline V gene data show CDR1 as GTSNPN and CDR2 as SVGIG (reference sequence). The CDR3 spells CAWNGGVGETQYF. CDR3 coding DNA: TGTGCCTGGAATGGCGGGGTGGGAGAGACCCAGTACTTC.

This chain connects TRBV4-2 to TRBJ1-4; D is perhaps TRBD1 (5 bases). Germline V gene sequence: CDR1 LGHNA, CDR2 YNFKEQ. This CDR3 spans 22 amino acids. The V and J ends lost 1 base and 0 bases respectively, with 27 bases between them. CDR3 sequence reads: CASSQVFFMGLEFPPTNEKLFF. The CDR3 region has the DNA TGTGCCAGCAGCCAAGTATTCTTTATGGGGCTTGAATTCCCACCAACTAATGAAAAACTGTTTTTT.

V usage is TRBV7-2 and J usage is TRBJ1-2, with D possibly being TRBD1 (6 bases). The CDR3 sequence is 15 residues long. The germline gives CDR1 SGHTA, CDR2 FQGNSA. V was clipped by 5 bases and J by 5 bases, with 18 bases between them. The CDR3 region has the DNA TGTGCCAGCAGCCCCGACCGGGGGGCTGGGTATGGCTACACCTTC. Its protein product is CASSPDRGAGYGYTF.

The chain is built from TRBV28 and TRBJ1-1; no firm D call. The germline V gene encodes CDR1 MDHEN and CDR2 SYDVKM. The CDR3 runs 15 residues. V was trimmed by 1 base and J by 6 bases, leaving 15 bases between them. DNA for the CDR3: TGTGCCAGCAGTTTATCTCGGTCCCTTACGGCTGAAGCTTTCTTT. Its protein product is CASSLSRSLTAEAFF.

The chain joins TRBV9 to TRBJ1-1; the match to TRBD1 covers 7 bases. The junction had 6 bases not matched to a gene; V was cut back by 4 bases and J by 3 bases. Per germline, CDR1 SGDLS and CDR2 YYNGEE. This CDR3 has 14 residues. The CDR3 bases are TGTGCCAGCAGCATAACAACAGGGGACACTGAAGCTTTCTTT. Amino acids: CASSITTGDTEAFF.

The chain is built from TRBV6-2 or TRBV6-3 and TRBJ2-5; the match to TRBD2 covers 10 bases. CDR1 and CDR2 (germline): MNHEY, SVGEGT. The CDR3 is made up of 19 amino acids. V was pared by 2 bases and J by 5 bases, with 17 bases of the junction left unmatched. CDR3 residues: CASSYPGASGGRPRETQYF. CDR3 in DNA: TGTGCCAGCAGTTACCCTGGGGCTAGCGGGGGCCGCCCTCGGGAGACCCAGTACTTC.

The chain couples TRBV19 to TRBJ1-3; D is ambiguous. This CDR3 contains 15 residues. Germline V lookup: CDR1 LNHDA, CDR2 SQIVND (reference sequence). Trimming pared 6 bases from V and 0 bases from J, leaving 12 bases between. The CDR3 loop is CASRLPGGSGNTIYF. The CDR3 bases are TGTGCCAGTAGACTTCCCGGCGGCTCTGGAAACACCATATATTTT. Full variable domain (rest looked up from reference TRBV19 and TRBJ1-3): DGGITQSPKYLFRKEGQNVTLSCEQNLNHDAMYWYRQDPGQGLRLIYYSQIVNDFQKGDIAEGYSVSREKKESFPLTVTSAQKNPTAFYLCASRLPGGSGNTIYFGEGSWLTVV.

V gene TRBV3-1 (or the pseudogene TRBV3-2) combines with J gene TRBJ2-5, with D perhaps TRBD2 (5 bases). This CDR3 contains 14 residues. Germline CDR1 is LGHDT and CDR2 is YNNKEL (reference sequence). V was pared by 4 bases and J by 3 bases, with 12 bases between. As DNA, the CDR3 is TGTGCCAGCAGCCTCGGGGTTCGAAAAGAGACCCAGTACTTC. Translating gives CASSLGVRKETQYF.

The chain joins TRBV4-1 to TRBJ1-1; D is ambiguous. The germline gives CDR1 MGHRA, CDR2 YSYEKL. CDR3 size: 13 residues. The V end lost 2 bases, the J end lost 1 base, and 5 bases lay between the germline ends. CDR3 amino acids: CASSQSGNTEAFF. In nucleotides, the CDR3 is TGCGCCAGCAGCCAATCAGGGAACACTGAAGCTTTCTTT.

This clone was recorded a few times. This sequence joins TRBV5-1 and TRBJ2-7; 11 bases match TRBD2. Germline trimming cut 0 bases from V and 2 bases from J; bases unmatched to any gene: 7. Per the germline V gene, CDR1 is SGHRS and CDR2 is YFSETQ. This CDR3 comprises 17 residues. The chain's CDR3 is CASSLAVGSGRAYEQYF. Written as DNA, the CDR3 is TGCGCCAGCAGCTTGGCCGTCGGTAGCGGGAGGGCCTACGAGCAGTACTTC.

The rearrangement uses TRBV12-5 and TRBJ1-4; 7 nucleotides agree with TRBD1. The CDR3 has 17 amino acids. CDR1 and CDR2 from the germline V gene are LGHNT and FRNRAP. After removal of 0 bases from V and 6 bases from J, the junction contained 10 bases not matched to a gene. The CDR3 is CASGLVTGDRWDEKLFF. In DNA, the CDR3 is TGTGCTAGTGGTTTGGTAACGGGGGACAGATGGGATGAAAAACTGTTTTTT. Filled out from reference TRBV12-5 and TRBJ1-4, the complete variable domain reads DARVTQTPRHKVTEMGQEVTMRCQPILGHNTVFWYRQTMMQGLELLAYFRNRAPLDDSGMPKDRFSAEMPDATLATLKIQPSEPRDSAVYFCASGLVTGDRWDEKLFFGSGTQLSVL.

J is TRBJ1-5 and V is TRBV19; D is unresolved. V lost 3 bases and J lost 3, with 6 bases in between. The CDR3 covers 13 residues. Germline-derived CDR1 and CDR2 are LNHDA and SQIVND (reference sequence). CDR3 amino acids: CASSISINQPQHF. In nucleotides, the CDR3 is TGTGCCAGTAGTATTAGTATCAATCAGCCCCAGCATTTT.

The rearrangement uses TRBV6-5 and TRBJ2-5; 10 bases are shared with TRBD1. Germline V gene data show CDR1 as MNHEY and CDR2 as SVGAGI. Germline trimming cut 6 bases from V and 5 bases from J; bases unmatched to any gene: 6. This CDR3 contains 14 residues. The CDR3 region is CASSLDRGKETQYF. The CDR3 bases are TGTGCCAGCAGCCTGGACAGGGGGAAGGAGACCCAGTACTTC.

The chain joins TRBV18 to TRBJ1-3; D is unclear. V was cut by 2 bases and J by 4 bases, with 6 bases left in between. This CDR3 spans 13 amino acids. Per germline, CDR1 KGHSH and CDR2 LQKENI. The CDR3 is CASSPSSGNTIYF. The DNA of the CDR3 is TGTGCCAGCTCACCATCCTCCGGAAACACCATATATTTT.

A single count supports this clone. The chain combines TRBV7-6 with TRBJ2-2, with a weak D call TRBD1 (6 bases). Germline V lookup: CDR1 SGHVS, CDR2 FNYEAQ. Trimming removed 5 bases from V and 5 bases from J, with 18 bases in between. The CDR3 covers 16 residues. The CDR3 DNA sequence: TGTGCCAGCAGCCCCACCGGGACAAGCCCAACCGGGGAGCTGTTTTTT. This encodes CASSPTGTSPTGELFF.

V usage is TRBV6-5 and J usage is TRBJ1-1, with D unresolved. The V and J ends lost 8 bases and 1 base respectively, with 8 bases between them. The germline V gene encodes CDR1 MNHEY and CDR2 SVGAGI. The CDR3 is 12 residues long. In nucleotides, the CDR3 is TGTGCCAGCGCATCCGGGAACACTGAAGCTTTCTTT. Encoded protein: CASASGNTEAFF.

A few counts support this clone. J is TRBJ1-1 and V is TRBV11-2; 10 bases are shared with TRBD1. Germline V gives CDR1 SGHAT, CDR2 FQNNGV. CDR3 length: 13 amino acids. J gave up 4 bases and V 6 bases, and 2 bases lay outside the gene matches. The CDR3 DNA is TGTGCCAGCAGTCGGGACAGGGGCACTGAAGCTTTCTTT. This sequence encodes CASSRDRGTEAFF.

The chain combines TRBV2 with TRBJ1-1; the D gene is possibly TRBD1 (6 bases). The germline V gene encodes CDR1 SNHLY and CDR2 FYNNEI. V was pared by 1 base and J by 11 bases, with 17 bases between. The CDR3 length is 14 residues. The CDR3 loop reads CASSEGVQGRNAFF. The CDR3 DNA follows: TGTGCCAGCAGTGAAGGGGTACAGGGACGGAATGCTTTCTTT. Supplemented by reference TRBV2 and TRBJ1-1, the full variable domain reads EPEVTQTPSHQVTQMGQEVILRCVPISNHLYFYWYRQILGQKVEFLVSFYNNEISEKSEIFDDQFSVERPDGSNFTLKIRSTKLEDSAMYFCASSEGVQGRNAFFGQGTRLTVV.

V usage is TRBV19 and J usage is TRBJ1-1, with D perhaps matching TRBD1 (6 bases). Trimming pared 6 bases from V and 6 bases from J, leaving 11 bases between. Looked up from germline, CDR1 is LNHDA and CDR2 is SQIVND (reference sequence). This CDR3 region has 12 residues. The CDR3 DNA reads TGTGCCAGTAGACAGGGTTTGTCTGAAGCTTTCTTT. It specifies CASRQGLSEAFF.

V and J are TRBV18 and TRBJ1-2, with 10 bases identical to TRBD1. V lost 7 bases, J lost 7 bases, and 12 bases stayed unmatched. There are 15 residues in the CDR3. Germline-derived CDR1 and CDR2 are KGHSH and LQKENI. The CDR3 sequence: CASFPGQGTLRGYTF. DNA of the CDR3: TGTGCCAGCTTTCCGGGACAGGGGACTTTACGTGGCTACACCTTC.

The J gene is TRBJ1-1, the V gene TRBV6-2 or TRBV6-3; the D is unclear. CDR1 MNHEY and CDR2 SVGEGT come from the germline V gene. Trimming left V 2 bases short and J 3 bases short, with 16 bases between. This CDR3 contains 16 residues. CDR3 region: CASSYTSGGKDTEAFF. In nucleotides, the CDR3 is TGTGCCAGCAGTTACACCTCGGGAGGGAAAGACACTGAAGCTTTCTTT.

This clone has just a few counts. This rearrangement joins TRBV19 to TRBJ1-1; no clear D gene. Germline CDR1 and CDR2: LNHDA and SQIVND (reference sequence). V was pared by 7 bases and J by 7 bases, with 13 bases between. The CDR3 totals 12 residues. The CDR3 DNA is TGTGCCAGTACTCCGGACTTCGGTGAAGCTTTCTTT. This codes for CASTPDFGEAFF.

V is TRBV5-1 and J is TRBJ1-5; 7 bases map to TRBD1. This CDR3 comprises 15 residues. Germline V gene sequence: CDR1 SGHRS, CDR2 YFSETQ. The trim removed 0 bases at V and 4 bases at J, leaving 4 bases unmatched. CDR3 sequence reads: CASSLEGQRNQPQHF. Written as DNA, the CDR3 is TGCGCCAGCAGCTTGGAGGGACAGAGAAATCAGCCCCAGCATTTT.